The 2 T cell receptor beta chains listed next were all sequenced from one sample in a study of blood T cell repertoires in COVID-19. The protocol was immunoSEQ multiplex PCR, while the TCRdb copy is restricted to in-frame clones and leaves out a portion. The profile covers around 140,000 clones, with 84% appearing a single time and 1.1% to 1.5% taken by the ten largest. Sequencing was performed on peripheral blood. The receptor source for this set is a man aged 55-75 years with acute or convalescent COVID-19.

The chain employs TRBV5-6 and TRBJ2-1, with 9 bases lining up with TRBD1. Germline loops: CDR1 SGHDT, CDR2 YYEEEE. This CDR3 is built from 16 residues. Trimming took 0 bases from V and 3 from J; bases not matched to a gene: 4. CDR3 sequence: CASSLAGTGSYNEQFF. The CDR3 coding sequence is TGTGCCAGCAGCTTGGCTGGGACAGGGAGCTACAATGAGCAGTTCTTC.

The V call is TRBV7-8, the J call TRBJ2-7, with 10 bases lining up with TRBD2. The germline gives CDR1 SGHVS, CDR2 FQNEAQ. This CDR3 region has 15 residues. Germline trimming cut 3 bases from V and 0 bases from J; bases unmatched to any gene: 2. The CDR3 spells CASSFKRGGSYEQYF. The CDR3 bases are TGTGCCAGCAGCTTTAAGCGGGGGGGCTCCTACGAGCAGTACTTC.